Shown below are 6 T cell receptor beta chains from a single sample sequenced in a study of T cell repertoires in aging, cancer and after chemotherapy. Peripheral blood genomic DNA, not sorted cells or RNA, was the template. Rearranged V-D-J TRB sequences were amplified with a mixed TRB-A/B primer pool. A single record per CDR3 protein comes from TCRdb applying MiXCR to the multiplex PCR reads. The sample lists about 11,000 distinct CDR3 sequences; almost 30% were seen once. Sequencing was carried out using blood. These receptors came from a human donor in good health.

This clonotype showed up just a few times. At one boundary the junction diverges from the germline segment, which might be a read error. J is TRBJ2-7 and V is TRBV19, with TRBD1 matching 7 bases. The CDR3 totals 15 residues. Germline V gene data show CDR1 as LNHDA and CDR2 as SQIVND (reference sequence). CDR3 sequence (DNA): TGTGCCAGTAGTCCCGGGCAGGGGGTTACCTACGTGCAGTACTTC. This codes for CASSPGQGVTYVQYF. Complete variable domain (other parts from reference TRBV19 and TRBJ2-7): DGGITQSPKYLFRKEGQNVTLSCEQNLNHDAMYWYRQDPGQGLRLIYYSQIVNDFQKGDIAEGYSVSREKKESFPLTVTSAQKNPTAFYLCASSPGQGVTYVQYFGPGTRLTVT.

Comments on this clonotype: A much larger clone is a single base away; this may be a read error. The CDR3 spells CASSFYRDNSPLHF. The CDR3 DNA sequence: TGTGCCAGCAGCTTCTACAGGGATAATTCACCCCTCCACTTT. V gene TRBV11-1 combines with J gene TRBJ1-6; D is perhaps TRBD1 (6 bases). The V gene lost 3 bases and the J gene lost 5 bases, with 8 bases spanning the gap. This CDR3 region has 14 residues. CDR1 and CDR2 (germline): SGHAT, FQDESV (reference sequence).

This clonotype has a handful of counts. The chain joins TRBV7-9 to TRBJ2-7; 12 bases are a match to TRBD1. The CDR3 loop spans 17 amino acids. Trimming cost V 3 bases and J 5 bases; bases outside gene matches: 11. The V gene's germline CDR1 is SEHNR and CDR2 FQNEAQ (reference sequence). CDR3 coding DNA: TGTGCCAGCAGCTTTAGATCTTTGGGACAGGGGGCCCACGAGCAGTACTTC. Encoded protein: CASSFRSLGQGAHEQYF.

This chain connects TRBV19 to TRBJ2-5; D gene unclear. The germline V gene encodes CDR1 LNHDA and CDR2 SQIVND (reference sequence). The V gene lost 1 base and the J gene lost 3 bases, with 9 bases spanning the gap. The CDR3 consists of 14 residues. For the CDR3, the DNA is TGTGCCAGTAGTATAGGGCGGATTAAAGAGACCCAGTACTTC. As protein: CASSIGRIKETQYF.

V gene TRBV7-2 combines with J gene TRBJ2-1, with D uncertain. CDR3 length equals 15 residues. V lost 1 base, J lost 9 bases, and 16 bases lay in between. Germline V CDR1 and CDR2: SGHTA, FQGNSA. The CDR3 reads CASSLESVTTTEQFF. The CDR3 coding sequence is TGTGCCAGCAGCTTAGAAAGCGTGACAACCACTGAGCAGTTCTTC.

Of note for this clonotype: The CDR3 does not end in the conserved phenylalanine or tryptophan, so this is likely a read error. The CDR3 DNA sequence: TGTGCCAGCAGCACGGGGGGCACTGGGGCCAACGTCCTGACTTAC. Its protein product is CASSTGGTGANVLTY. The gene calls are TRBV12-3 or TRBV12-4 and TRBJ2-6; D might be TRBD2 (7 bases). The CDR3 totals 15 residues. The V and J ends lost 6 bases and 2 bases respectively, with 11 bases between them.